The source of this T cell receptor beta chain is a study of response to subunit inactivated influenza vaccine. General study results and limits: The study's authors posited that every seasonal influenza vaccination enlists few new T cells.

TCRdb reprocessed the RT-PCR reads via MiXCR and lists one record per CDR3 protein. Here the sample spans 550,000 to 800,000 distinct CDR3 sequences, about 15% being singletons. With 3 bases clipped from V and 3 bases from J, the junction kept 5 bases outside the gene matches. Per germline, CDR1 MNHNS and CDR2 SASEGT. This CDR3 is built from 14 residues. Details on this clonotype: Its cognate antigen is unknown.

This sequence joins TRBV6-1 and TRBJ2-7; the match to TRBD1 covers 7 bases. This TCR was recovered from a man aged 45-60 years who received an inactivated influenza vaccine. The sample consisted of PBMCs from blood, taken roughly 2 weeks before vaccination. As DNA, the CDR3 is TGTGCCAGCAGTGAGGGACAGTACAGCTACGAGCAGTACTTC. This encodes CASSEGQYSYEQYF.